These 13 T cell receptor beta chains share one sample of origin, sequenced in a study of blood T cell repertoires in COVID-19. Libraries were prepared by immunoSEQ multiplex PCR; TCRdb keeps only in-frame clonotypes and omits some of them. The repertoire holds approximately 290,000 clones, with around 87% as singletons. The sequenced sample was PBMCs or T cells enriched from blood (not recorded which). Receptor source: a woman between 18 and 30 years old with acute COVID-19.

The chain joins TRBV24-1 to TRBJ2-5; no firm D call. The length of the CDR3 is 16 residues. Germline values: CDR1 KGHDR, CDR2 SFDVKD. Trimming shortened V by 0 bases and J by 2 bases, and 12 bases separated the two germline ends. The CDR3 protein is CATSDLQGERQETQYF. The CDR3 DNA reads TGTGCCACCAGTGATTTGCAAGGAGAGAGACAAGAGACCCAGTACTTC.

The genes are TRBV7-3 and TRBJ2-1, with 9 bases fitting TRBD1. Germline V gene sequence: CDR1 SGHTA, CDR2 FQGTGA. V shed 6 bases, J shed 7 bases, and the junction held 13 bases outside the gene matches. The CDR3 consists of 16 residues. CDR3 in DNA: TGTGCCAGCAGTCTCCAGGGACAGGGCTCTGGGAATGAGCAGTTCTTC. Protein sequence: CASSLQGQGSGNEQFF.

The V gene is TRBV28, the J gene TRBJ1-2, with 11 bases matching TRBD1. Germline V gene lookup returns CDR1 MDHEN and CDR2 SYDVKM. This CDR3 spans 14 amino acids. Unmatched junction bases numbered 10, after V lost 6 bases and J lost 10 bases. The CDR3 region has the DNA TGTGCCAGCAGGCGGACAGGGGGCGCGATTTACTACACCTTC. It specifies CASRRTGGAIYYTF.

The chain has TRBV25-1 and TRBJ1-2, with D hard to call. The germline CDR1 and CDR2 sequences are MGHDK and SYGVNS. This CDR3 contains 11 residues. Trimming took 8 bases from V and 8 from J, leaving 12 bases between them. The CDR3 DNA is TGTGCCAGCGCGAGGAATGGCGGCTACACCTTC. This sequence encodes CASARNGGYTF.

The chain recombines TRBV9 with TRBJ2-3; TRBD1 matches at 9 bases. The CDR3 sequence is 16 residues long. V lost 7 bases, J lost 11 bases, and 20 bases stayed unmatched. Germline CDR1 reads SGDLS; CDR2 reads YYNGEE. This chain's CDR3 is CASSSRGDRVKSGQYF. CDR3 DNA: TGTGCCAGCTCCTCCCGGGGGGACAGGGTCAAATCTGGGCAGTATTTT.

This clone was detected only once. The V call is TRBV27, the J call TRBJ1-3, with D hard to call. Germline CDR1 MNHEY, CDR2 SMNVEV (reference sequence). Trimming cost V 6 bases and J 0 bases, with 15 bases left between them. This CDR3 contains 16 residues. CDR3 DNA sequence: TGTGCCAGCAGCCTGACATATGCCAGCTCTGGAAACACCATATATTTT. Its translation is CASSLTYASSGNTIYF.

This rearrangement joins TRBV28 to TRBJ1-2, with 11 positions matching TRBD1. The CDR3 spans 15 residues. The germline V gene encodes CDR1 MDHEN and CDR2 SYDVKM. With V trimmed by 3 bases and J by 8 bases, 8 bases remained unmatched. The CDR3 spells CASSFGEGQGGGYTF. CDR3 coding DNA: TGTGCCAGCAGTTTTGGGGAGGGACAGGGGGGAGGCTACACCTTC.

The chain uses TRBV14 and TRBJ2-7, with 9 bases aligning to TRBD2. Germline loops: CDR1 SGHDN, CDR2 FVKESK. The CDR3 consists of 14 residues. V lost 6 bases and J lost 0; bases outside the gene matches: 3. Written as DNA, the CDR3 is TGTGCCAGCAGTCGGACTAGCGTCTCCTACGAGCAGTACTTC. Translated, it gives CASSRTSVSYEQYF.

This clone was detected a few times. The gene calls are TRBV11-2 and TRBJ1-1; D is perhaps TRBD1 (5 bases). Germline lookup yields CDR1 SGHAT and CDR2 FQNNGV. Trimming shortened V by 1 base and J by 11 bases, and 14 bases separated the two germline ends. This CDR3 is 13 amino acids long. The CDR3 loop is CASSLAKGRLAFF. In DNA, the CDR3 is TGTGCCAGCAGCTTAGCTAAGGGGCGCCTGGCTTTCTTT.

The chain combines TRBV29-1 with TRBJ2-1; D is uncertain. The V end lost 6 bases, the J end lost 8 bases, and 11 bases lay between the germline ends. This CDR3 comprises 11 residues. The germline V gene has CDR1 SQVTM and CDR2 ANQGSEA. As DNA, the CDR3 is TGCAGCGTCTCCTTCGCGGATGAGCAGTTCTTC. It specifies CSVSFADEQFF.

This clone occurred once. The V and J genes are TRBV11-2 and TRBJ1-5, with a tentative D call TRBD1 (5 bases). The germline V gene encodes CDR1 SGHAT and CDR2 FQNNGV. V lost 0 bases, J lost 3 bases, and 9 bases lay in between. This CDR3 is 15 amino acids long. CDR3 in DNA: TGTGCCAGCAGCTTAGATCGGGGGTACAATCAGCCCCAGCATTTT. It codes for CASSLDRGYNQPQHF.

This sequence joins TRBV2 and TRBJ1-2; 9 positions agree with TRBD1. The CDR3 covers 14 residues. Germline-derived CDR1 and CDR2 are SNHLY and FYNNEI. Unmatched junction bases numbered 6, after V lost 4 bases and J lost 6 bases. In DNA, the CDR3 is TGTGCCAGCAGTGTTCGGACAGGGGACGATGGCTACACCTTC. Protein sequence: CASSVRTGDDGYTF. The full variable domain, rest sourced from reference TRBV2 and TRBJ1-2, is EPEVTQTPSHQVTQMGQEVILRCVPISNHLYFYWYRQILGQKVEFLVSFYNNEISEKSEIFDDQFSVERPDGSNFTLKIRSTKLEDSAMYFCASSVRTGDDGYTFGSGTRLTVV.

This clone was counted once. V is TRBV7-9 and J is TRBJ1-2; TRBD1 matches at 10 bases. Trimming at V came to 7 bases and at J to 8 bases, leaving 4 bases not matched to a gene. The CDR3 spans 12 residues. The germline gives CDR1 SEHNR, CDR2 FQNEAQ (reference sequence). CDR3 coding DNA: TGTGCCAGCACCGACAGGGGGCGAGGCTACACCTTC. It translates to CASTDRGRGYTF.